Below, 5 T cell receptor beta chains from the same sample are listed, as sequenced in a study of patients and donors after allogeneic stem cell transplantation. TCRdb re-called the RT-PCR reads through MiXCR, storing one row per CDR3 protein. The sample carries about 200,000 distinct CDR3 sequences, around two fifths recorded once. The sequenced material came from blood, either unsorted or a sorted T cell fraction (not recorded which). The receptor source for this set is a human donor who was either an allogeneic HSCT recipient or a stem cell or donor lymphocyte infusion donor (not recorded which). It is not recorded whose cells these are; they may come from a transplant donor.

V is TRBV7-2 and J is TRBJ2-5; a possible D gene is TRBD1 (5 bases). Germline CDR1 reads SGHTA; CDR2 reads FQGNSA. The CDR3 runs to 13 residues. V was trimmed by 4 bases and J by 2 bases, leaving 8 bases between them. The chain's CDR3 is CASSSGIQETQYF. DNA for the CDR3: TGTGCCAGCAGCTCAGGGATACAAGAGACCCAGTACTTC.

CDR3 sequence (DNA): TGTGCCAGCAGTGACGAAAGGGTAAACATTCAGTACTTC. Translation: CASSDERVNIQYF. This rearrangement joins TRBV2 to TRBJ2-4; D remains unclear. CDR3 size: 13 residues. Germline CDR1 and CDR2: SNHLY and FYNNEI. V lost 3 bases to trimming and J lost 6 bases, with 9 bases between them.

The gene calls are TRBV11-2 and TRBJ2-7; either TRBD1 or TRBD2 may fit D (5 bases each). The germline V gene encodes CDR1 SGHAT and CDR2 FQNNGV. V lost 4 bases and J 0 bases, leaving 7 bases between the germline ends. The CDR3 extends over 13 amino acids. CDR3 amino acids: CASSWDGSYEQYF. DNA of the CDR3: TGTGCCAGCAGCTGGGACGGCTCCTACGAGCAGTACTTC.

This clonotype occurred a few times. V and J are TRBV5-1 and TRBJ2-4, with 7 positions matching TRBD1. Germline loops: CDR1 SGHRS, CDR2 YFSETQ. J lost 4 bases, V lost 2 bases, and 6 bases had no gene match. CDR3 length: 15 amino acids. The CDR3 spells CASSLGDSSKNIQYF. CDR3 in DNA: TGCGCCAGCAGCTTAGGGGACAGTAGTAAAAACATTCAGTACTTC.

This chain connects TRBV19 to TRBJ1-3; D remains unclear. The ends were cut back, 3 bases at V and 0 bases at J, with 6 bases in the middle. The CDR3 spans 14 residues. CDR1 and CDR2 from the germline V gene are LNHDA and SQIVND (reference sequence). CDR3: CASSMGFSGNTIYF. CDR3 nucleotides: TGTGCCAGTAGTATGGGATTCTCTGGAAACACCATATATTTT.